This T cell receptor beta chain was sequenced in a study of blood T cell repertoires in COVID-19. The CDR3 sequence is 16 residues long. Trimming cost V 2 bases and J 1 base; bases outside gene matches: 4. Germline V gives CDR1 LNHNV, CDR2 YYDKDF (reference sequence). Individuals drawn from approximately 22 US areas were about 18 to 90 years old. Donors were grouped by their self-reported clinical history. TCRdb's copy holds only in-frame clones and misses some; the assay was immunoSEQ multiplex PCR. Counted here are over 130,000 clones, 70% to 85% occurring once; the ten biggest clones make up 1.5% to 2%.

The chain couples TRBV15 to TRBJ2-2; 7 positions match TRBD1. Sequencing used PBMCs or T cells enriched from blood (not recorded which). The sequence was obtained from a woman between 18 and 29 years old who had been exposed to COVID-19. The CDR3 DNA sequence: TGTGCCACCAGCAGAAGGTGGGACAGGAACACCGGGGAGCTGTTTTTT. Protein: CATSRRWDRNTGELFF.